This T cell receptor (beta chain) was sequenced for a study of blood T cell repertoires in COVID-19. On the study more broadly: From T cells, B-cell-depleted T cells, or PBMCs came the material, which was cDNA or gDNA.

Germline V gives CDR1 SGHRS, CDR2 YFSETQ. The CDR3 has 16 amino acids. Trimming pared 4 bases from V and 1 base from J, leaving 14 bases between. Participants spanned ages about 18 to 90 years and resided in 20 to 30 US areas. Sequenced by immunoSEQ multiplex PCR; TCRdb stores in-frame clones only, minus some. This sample has fewer than 350,000 clones, with around 84% found just once. The sequence was collected from a woman younger than 45 who had been exposed to COVID-19. Sequencing used PBMCs or T cells enriched from blood (not recorded which). The J gene is TRBJ1-4, the V gene TRBV5-1, with TRBD1 as a possible D gene (5 bases). CDR3 in DNA: TGCGCCAGCAGCGAGGACATGGGAGGAACTAATGAAAAACTGTTTTTT. Residues: CASSEDMGGTNEKLFF.